This T cell receptor (beta chain) came from a study of OX40 agonist ivuxolimab in advanced cancers. In the study overall: An anti-OX40 (CD134) antibody with agonistic activity, ivuxolimab, was administered to patients. At doses from 0.01 to 10 mg/kg, patients were given intravenous ivuxolimab every 2 weeks.

Trimming took off 3 bases at V and 8 bases at J, with 7 bases between the two ends. The CDR3 is made up of 10 amino acids. CDR1 DFQATT and CDR2 SNEGSKA come from the germline V gene (reference sequence). As regards this clone: Antigen: not known.

General study results and limits: Averaged across samples, CD8+ T cells carried more expanded clones than CD4+ did.

The repertoire was sequenced with immunoSEQ multiplex PCR; TCRdb's copy has only in-frame clones and lacks some. The sample gives about 46,000 clones, about 88% of which show up once; 50% to 60% is in the top ten. The source was CD4+ or CD8+ T cells sorted from blood, collected in a trial of the OX40 agonist ivuxolimab. The V call is TRBV20-1, the J call TRBJ1-2; weak D call: TRBD1 (5 bases). The receptor was derived from an adult with an advanced solid tumor such as melanoma, head and neck, liver or kidney cancer. CDR3 protein: CSARRDGYTF. The CDR3 DNA sequence: TGCAGTGCTAGGAGGGACGGCTACACCTTC.